One sample yielded the 4 T cell receptor beta chains listed below, sequenced in a study of T cell clonality in common variable immunodeficiency. Assay: immunoSEQ multiplex PCR; the TCRdb copy retains only in-frame clones and omits some. Singletons are absent from the sample, which has tens of thousands of clones. The sequenced material came from peripheral blood mononuclear cells. The receptors derive from a person aged 18 to 75 in good health.

This clone was seen ten or more times. Read coverage stops 3 residues before the CDR3 terminus; the germline J gene supplies the remainder. The gene calls are TRBV7-8 and TRBJ2-2; 7 nucleotides match TRBD1. Trimming took 8 bases from V and 4 from J; bases not matched to a gene: 10. Germline V gives CDR1 SGHVS, CDR2 FQNEAQ. The CDR3 contains 15 residues. This CDR3 reads CASRPIQGPTGELFF. CDR3 DNA, as far as it was read: TGTGCCAGCCGCCCTATACAGGGGCCCACCGGGGAG.

This clone has a count of ten or more. The read finishes 3 residues shy of the CDR3 end, and the germline J gene is used to complete it. The chain is built from TRBV29-1 and TRBJ2-7; 8 nucleotides align to TRBD1. The ends lost 4 bases at V and 1 base at J; junction bases unmatched: 6. This CDR3 contains 14 residues. Germline CDR1 is SQVTM and CDR2 is ANQGSEA. Here the CDR3 reads CSVAKQGGSYEQYF. The DNA read from the CDR3 is TGCAGCGTTGCTAAACAGGGGGGTTCCTACGAG.

This clone was detected ten times or more. Sequencing ends 3 residues short of the CDR3 end; the germline J gene provides the rest. The rearrangement uses TRBV6-2 or TRBV6-3 and TRBJ1-4, with D unclear. CDR1 is MNHEY, CDR2 SVGEGT, per germline. This CDR3 has 14 residues. V lost 3 bases, J lost 7 bases, and 12 bases lay in between. The CDR3 protein is CASSYLASSEKLFF. CDR3 DNA (partial): TGTGCCAGCAGTTATTTAGCGTCAAGTGAAAAA.

This clone has at least ten counts. The sequence runs out 3 residues before the end of the CDR3; the remainder is reconstructed from the germline J gene. The gene calls are TRBV19 and TRBJ2-2; 10 bases line up with TRBD1. This CDR3 has 16 residues. The V and J ends lost 1 base and 4 bases, in that order; junction bases with no gene match: 3. CDR1 is LNHDA and CDR2 is SQIVND in the germline V gene (reference sequence). CDR3: CASSIGQGAGTGELFF. Partial CDR3 DNA: TGTGCCAGTAGTATAGGACAGGGGGCGGGCACCGGGGAG.